This TCR beta chain is from a study of blood T cell repertoires in COVID-19. Study context: Italy, Spain and the United States were the sources of the convalescent and acute COVID-19 samples. In each case, the material was cDNA or gDNA derived from T cells, B-cell-depleted T cells, or PBMCs.

There are 15 residues in the CDR3. Germline V gene lookup returns CDR1 SNHLY and CDR2 FYNNEI. Trimming pared 10 bases from V and 3 bases from J, leaving 18 bases between. Sequencing was performed with immunoSEQ multiplex PCR; in TCRdb, only in-frame clones are kept and a portion is missing. The sample lists around 40,000 clones, roughly 79% seen once, with around a third in the top ten. The TCR sequence derives from a woman of 80 years or more with acute or convalescent COVID-19. The V gene is TRBV2, the J gene TRBJ2-2, with a weak D call TRBD2 (6 bases). The sequencing input was peripheral blood. The CDR3 here is CATSAEGGYTGELFF. The CDR3 DNA sequence: TGTGCCACTTCCGCCGAGGGAGGTTACACCGGGGAGCTGTTTTTT.